These T cell receptor beta chains were read from a single sample in a study of cytomegalovirus exposure and HLA in healthy donors. The assay was immunoSEQ multiplex PCR, and TCRdb's table has in-frame clones only and misses some. In the table there are 60,000 or so clones, 85% to 90% of which are singletons. Sequencing was done on a sample of PBMCs. All receptors derive from a female donor in good health and CMV-seronegative. Both conserved end residues are part of each CDR3. The D gene is left open where the match is weak. Clone size, where shown, is once, few, many, or a class for clones that have expanded.

v_call: TRBV5-1; clone_size: NA; j_call: TRBJ2-7; d_call: NA; cdr3_aa: CASSLGSSTEYEQYF; cdr3_nt: TGCGCCAGCAGCTTGGGCTCAAGTACAGAATACGAGCAGTACTTC
v_call: TRBV7-9; clone_size: NA; j_call: TRBJ2-7; d_call: TRBD1; cdr3_aa: CASSPGQRIYEQYF; cdr3_nt: TGTGCCAGCAGTCCGGGACAGCGGATTTACGAGCAGTACTTC
v_call: TRBV2; clone_size: NA; j_call: TRBJ2-7; d_call: NA; cdr3_aa: CASSERTPKKVYEQYF; cdr3_nt: TGTGCCAGCAGTGAAAGGACACCTAAAAAGGTATACGAGCAGTACTTC
v_call: TRBV28; clone_size: NA; j_call: TRBJ2-7; d_call: NA; cdr3_aa: CASSWQGGAYEQYF; cdr3_nt: TGTGCCAGCAGTTGGCAGGGGGGAGCCTACGAGCAGTACTTC
v_call: TRBV7-7; clone_size: few; j_call: TRBJ2-1; d_call: TRBD1; cdr3_aa: CASSYGTGNNNEQFF; cdr3_nt: TGTGCTAGCAGCTACGGGACAGGGAATAACAATGAGCAGTTCTTC
v_call: TRBV27; clone_size: NA; j_call: TRBJ2-7; d_call: NA; cdr3_aa: CASSALRSSAEPYEQYF; cdr3_nt: TGTGCCAGCAGTGCCCTGAGGTCGAGCGCAGAGCCCTACGAGCAGTACTTC
v_call: TRBV19; clone_size: NA; j_call: TRBJ2-3; d_call: NA; cdr3_aa: CASSTYSSRSTDTQYF; cdr3_nt: TGTGCCAGTAGTACCTACTCTAGCCGATCCACAGATACGCAGTATTTT
v_call: TRBV6-5; clone_size: few; j_call: TRBJ1-1; d_call: TRBD1; cdr3_aa: CASLDRVEAFF; cdr3_nt: TGTGCCAGCCTTGACAGGGTTGAAGCTTTCTTT
v_call: TRBV7-2; clone_size: NA; j_call: TRBJ2-3; d_call: NA; cdr3_aa: CASSFAAVPDTDTQYF; cdr3_nt: TGTGCCAGCAGCTTCGCGGCCGTCCCCGACACAGATACGCAGTATTTT
v_call: TRBV7-8; clone_size: NA; j_call: TRBJ2-7; d_call: TRBD2; cdr3_aa: CASSSDLLAGSYEQYF; cdr3_nt: TGTGCCAGCAGCTCAGACTTACTAGCGGGGTCCTACGAGCAGTACTTC
v_call: TRBV2; clone_size: once; j_call: TRBJ1-2; d_call: NA; cdr3_aa: CASSEVTDPYGYTF; cdr3_nt: TGTGCCAGCAGTGAGGTGACAGACCCCTATGGCTACACCTTC
v_call: TRBV4-2; clone_size: NA; j_call: TRBJ1-5; d_call: NA; cdr3_aa: CASSPGGSSNQPQHF; cdr3_nt: TGTGCCAGCAGCCCCGGGGGTTCTAGCAATCAGCCCCAGCATTTT
v_call: TRBV28; clone_size: NA; j_call: TRBJ1-2; d_call: NA; cdr3_aa: CASSLTGMFGLSGYTF; cdr3_nt: TGTGCCAGCAGCCTTACAGGGATGTTCGGTTTGAGCGGCTACACCTTC
v_call: TRBV6-5; clone_size: NA; j_call: TRBJ1-4; d_call: TRBD1; cdr3_aa: CASRTGPNEKLFF; cdr3_nt: TGTGCCAGCCGGACAGGCCCAAATGAAAAACTGTTTTTT
v_call: TRBV27; clone_size: NA; j_call: TRBJ1-6; d_call: NA; cdr3_aa: CASSLYEGINSPLHF; cdr3_nt: TGTGCCAGCAGTTTATATGAGGGTATTAATTCACCCCTCCACTTT
v_call: TRBV18; clone_size: NA; j_call: TRBJ1-3; d_call: TRBD1; cdr3_aa: CASSTGAGNTIYF; cdr3_nt: TGTGCCAGCTCAACAGGGGCCGGAAACACCATATATTTT
v_call: TRBV6-6; clone_size: NA; j_call: TRBJ1-2; d_call: TRBD1; cdr3_aa: CATPPVGQGHGYTF; cdr3_nt: TGTGCCACCCCCCCGGTGGGACAGGGCCATGGCTACACCTTC
v_call: TRBV30; clone_size: few; j_call: TRBJ2-2; d_call: TRBD2; cdr3_aa: CAWSRRTSGRATGELFF; cdr3_nt: TGTGCCTGGAGTCGCCGGACTAGCGGGAGGGCCACCGGGGAGCTGTTTTTT
v_call: TRBV9; clone_size: NA; j_call: TRBJ2-3; d_call: TRBD1; cdr3_aa: CASSVVGTDNTDTQYF; cdr3_nt: TGTGCCAGCAGCGTAGTGGGGACAGACAACACAGATACGCAGTATTTT
v_call: TRBV5-1; clone_size: NA; j_call: TRBJ1-1; d_call: TRBD1; cdr3_aa: CASSPDRGSTEAFF; cdr3_nt: TGCGCCAGCAGCCCCGACAGGGGGAGCACTGAAGCTTTCTTT
v_call: TRBV2; clone_size: NA; j_call: TRBJ1-1; d_call: NA; cdr3_aa: CAILVAESSTEAFF; cdr3_nt: TGTGCCATCCTAGTCGCCGAATCGAGCACTGAAGCTTTCTTT
v_call: TRBV28; clone_size: NA; j_call: TRBJ1-5; d_call: NA; cdr3_aa: CASSLYTGSSEPQHF; cdr3_nt: TGTGCCAGCAGTTTATATACGGGGTCGAGCGAGCCCCAGCATTTT
v_call: TRBV5-1; clone_size: NA; j_call: TRBJ2-1; d_call: TRBD2; cdr3_aa: CASSAATSVNEQFF; cdr3_nt: TGCGCCAGCAGCGCGGCGACTAGCGTCAATGAGCAGTTCTTC
v_call: TRBV27; clone_size: once; j_call: TRBJ2-5; d_call: NA; cdr3_aa: CASSSLGVGEAQYF; cdr3_nt: TGTGCCAGCAGTTCCCTAGGGGTCGGGGAGGCCCAGTACTTC
v_call: TRBV27; clone_size: once; j_call: TRBJ2-7; d_call: NA; cdr3_aa: CASSLLGRSNEQYF; cdr3_nt: TGTGCCAGCAGTTTATTGGGCAGGTCGAATGAGCAGTACTTC
v_call: TRBV5-6; clone_size: NA; j_call: TRBJ1-6; d_call: NA; cdr3_aa: CASSLWGAGQKNSPLHF; cdr3_nt: TGTGCCAGCAGCTTGTGGGGAGCGGGCCAGAAAAATTCACCCCTCCACTTT
v_call: TRBV7-3; clone_size: NA; j_call: TRBJ2-3; d_call: NA; cdr3_aa: CASSFSGASTDTQYF; cdr3_nt: TGTGCCAGCAGCTTTTCCGGTGCTAGCACAGATACGCAGTATTTT